One and the same sample provided the 14 T cell receptor beta chains below, sequenced in a study of PD-L1 blockade in urothelial cancer. Assay: immunoSEQ multiplex PCR; the TCRdb copy retains only in-frame clones and omits some. The sample comprises roughly 49,000 clones, 87% of which are singletons, and 7.6% rests with the top ten. The sequencing here drew on PBMCs, taken around atezolizumab (anti-PD-L1) treatment. These receptors were taken from a man aged 55 to 70 with urothelial cancer.

This chain uses TRBV5-1 with TRBJ2-7, with 7 nucleotides matching TRBD1. This CDR3 spans 14 amino acids. V was pared by 0 bases and J by 7 bases, with 7 bases of the junction left unmatched. Germline V gene lookup returns CDR1 SGHRS and CDR2 YFSETQ. CDR3 sequence: CASSLGDRDLEQYF. DNA of the CDR3: TGCGCCAGCAGCTTGGGCGACAGGGATCTTGAGCAGTACTTC.

The chain is built from TRBV7-9 and TRBJ2-7, with 8 positions matching TRBD2. Germline loops: CDR1 SEHNR, CDR2 FQNEAQ (reference sequence). CDR3 length: 13 residues. Trimming removed 9 bases from V and 2 bases from J; junction bases left unmatched: 6. CDR3 residues: CASGTSGTYEQYF. CDR3 DNA sequence: TGTGCCAGTGGTACTAGCGGAACCTACGAGCAGTACTTC. Supplemented by reference TRBV7-9 and TRBJ2-7, the full variable domain reads DTGVSQNPRHKITKRGQNVTFRCDPISEHNRLYWYRQTLGQGPEFLTYFQNEAQLEKSRLLSDRFSAERPKGSFSTLEIQRTEQGDSAMYLCASGTSGTYEQYFGPGTRLTVT.

The chain recombines TRBV5-8 with TRBJ2-4; 7 bases map to TRBD1. Losses at the gene ends were 0 bases for V and 4 bases for J; bases not matched to a gene: 4. There are 15 residues in the CDR3. Germline V gene lookup returns CDR1 SGHTS and CDR2 YDEGEE. The CDR3 sequence is CASSLAGTEKNIQYF. The CDR3 coding sequence is TGTGCCAGCAGCTTGGCCGGGACAGAAAAAAACATTCAGTACTTC. Full variable domain (rest looked up from reference TRBV5-8 and TRBJ2-4): EAGVTQSPTHLIKTRGQQATLRCSPISGHTSVYWYQQALGLGLQFLLWYDEGEERNRGNFPPRFSGRQFPNYSSELNVNALELEDSALYLCASSLAGTEKNIQYFGAGTRLSVL.

This chain uses TRBV5-6 with TRBJ2-7, with 13 nucleotides matching TRBD2. V gave up 4 bases and J gave up 4 bases; unmatched junction bases: 2. This CDR3 contains 14 residues. Per germline, CDR1 SGHDT and CDR2 YYEEEE. The CDR3 region is CASSTGLAGYEQYF. In DNA form, the CDR3 reads TGTGCCAGCAGCACGGGACTAGCGGGGTACGAGCAGTACTTC.

The chain is built from TRBV5-5 and TRBJ1-2, with D maybe TRBD1 (5 bases). The germline CDR1 and CDR2 sequences are SGHKS and YYEKEE (reference sequence). V was shortened by 4 bases and J by 7 bases, with 14 bases between the two germline ends. The length of the CDR3 is 13 residues. As DNA, the CDR3 is TGTGCCAGCAGCCCAGGGTACGAAGGTGGCTACACCTTC. Amino acids: CASSPGYEGGYTF.

This rearrangement joins TRBV7-3 to TRBJ2-3; 12 nucleotides match TRBD2. Germline assignment: CDR1 SGHTA and CDR2 FQGTGA. The CDR3 runs 16 residues. V gave up 2 bases and J gave up 10 bases; unmatched junction bases: 10. CDR3 protein: CASSLEGTSGSGPQYF. The CDR3 nucleotides read TGTGCCAGCAGCTTAGAGGGGACTAGCGGGTCTGGGCCGCAGTATTTT.

This clone was detected once. The chain's CDR3 is CASSYSFLSRGDGYTF. The CDR3 DNA follows: TGTGCCAGCAGTTACTCCTTCCTATCCAGGGGGGACGGCTACACCTTC. The chain has TRBV6-5 and TRBJ1-2, with 7 bases fitting TRBD1. The germline V gene encodes CDR1 MNHEY and CDR2 SVGAGI. V was clipped by 0 bases and J by 8 bases; unmatched bases: 12. The length of the CDR3 is 16 residues.

J is TRBJ1-1 and V is TRBV5-1; D perhaps matches TRBD1 (5 bases). From germline, CDR1 is SGHRS and CDR2 YFSETQ. V was cut by 2 bases and J by 0 bases, with 20 bases left in between. CDR3 size: 18 residues. This CDR3 reads CASSLPPLRRTMNTEAFF. The CDR3 DNA sequence: TGCGCCAGCAGCTTACCCCCACTACGCAGGACAATGAACACTGAAGCTTTCTTT.

The rearrangement uses TRBV11-3 and TRBJ1-1; 7 positions agree with TRBD1. Germline values: CDR1 SGHNT, CDR2 YENEEA. CDR3 size: 14 residues. The junction had 8 bases not matched to a gene; V was cut back by 5 bases and J by 5 bases. Here the CDR3 DNA reads TGTGCCAGCAGCATTGGGACAGTGGGAACTGAAGCTTTCTTT. This codes for CASSIGTVGTEAFF. Using reference TRBV11-3 and TRBJ1-1 for the parts outside the CDR3, the full variable domain is EAGVVQSPRYKIIEKKQPVAFWCNPISGHNTLYWYLQNLGQGPELLIRYENEEAVDDSQLPKDRFSAERLKGVDSTLKIQPAELGDSAVYLCASSIGTVGTEAFFGQGTRLTVV.

The chain carries TRBV2 and TRBJ2-2; tentatively, D is TRBD2 (7 bases). V was pared by 7 bases and J by 5 bases, with 17 bases between. This CDR3 region has 15 residues. Germline lookup yields CDR1 SNHLY and CDR2 FYNNEI. In nucleotides, the CDR3 is TGTGCCAGCACCAAGGGGGGGATTGGGACCGGGGAGCTGTTTTTT. Protein product: CASTKGGIGTGELFF.

The rearrangement links TRBV19 to TRBJ2-3; perhaps TRBD2 as D (6 bases). This CDR3 has 15 residues. The germline V gene encodes CDR1 LNHDA and CDR2 SQIVND (reference sequence). Trimming left V 4 bases short and J 0 bases short, with 11 bases between. The CDR3 DNA reads TGTGCCAGTAGTACCCGGGGGAGAAGCACAGATACGCAGTATTTT. It is translated as CASSTRGRSTDTQYF.

The CDR3 spells CASSSQGHTEAFF. DNA of the CDR3: TGTGCCAGCAGCTCACAGGGGCATACTGAAGCTTTCTTT. V usage is TRBV7-2 and J usage is TRBJ1-1; 7 bases map to TRBD1. The CDR3 totals 13 residues. J lost 5 bases, V lost 4 bases, and 4 bases had no gene match. CDR1 and CDR2 from the germline V gene are SGHTA and FQGNSA.

This clone has only one observation. The chain links TRBV7-9 to TRBJ2-3; the match to TRBD2 covers 11 bases. The V segment lost 4 bases and the J segment 1 base; nucleotides outside the gene matches: 1. Germline lookup yields CDR1 SEHNR and CDR2 FQNEAQ (reference sequence). The CDR3 is 15 amino acids. The DNA for the CDR3 is TGTGCCAGCAGCTCGACTAGCGGGGGCACAGATACGCAGTATTTT. This translates into CASSSTSGGTDTQYF.

The J gene is TRBJ1-4, the V gene TRBV7-8; D uncertain. The CDR3 covers 14 residues. Per germline, CDR1 SGHVS and CDR2 FQNEAQ. Between the trimmed V and J ends, which lost 7 bases and 5 bases, there was a span of 14 bases. CDR3 bases: TGTGCCAGCAACTCTCGAGGGCAGAATGAAAAACTGTTTTTT. Protein sequence: CASNSRGQNEKLFF.